This record covers a single T cell receptor (beta chain). Template switching, a step in the protocol, added a universal primer site, and cDNA carried unique molecular identifiers. TCRdb passed the 5' RACE reads through MiXCR, listing each CDR3 protein once. Among some 760,000 distinct CDR3 sequences listed, roughly 18% were seen once. The data stem from a study of identical twins. With 3 bases removed from V and 7 bases from J, the gap between germline ends came to 26 bases. The germline V gene has CDR1 SGHDT and CDR2 YYEEEE. The CDR3 extends over 18 amino acids. These sequences were also reported in another study, on T cells expressing NK-cell markers.

The sample comprised PBMCs. The receptor was derived from a woman under 30 in good health. This sequence joins TRBV5-6 and TRBJ2-1; D may be TRBD2 (5 bases). CDR3 DNA sequence: TGTGCCAGCAGCTCATACAGCAACTACCCCGGGAACGGGAATGAGCAGTTCTTC. Translating it yields CASSSYSNYPGNGNEQFF.